The 22 T cell receptor beta chains listed next were all sequenced from one sample in a study of T cell repertoires in cytomegalovirus infection. These receptors' antigens are unknown. TCRdb reprocessed the reads with MiXCR, giving one entry per CDR3 protein. This table has some 940,000 distinct CDR3 sequences, more than 25% appearing once. The starting material was cultured CD8+ T cells from PBMCs, obtained from culture after CMV antigen stimulation. These receptors were obtained from a human donor in good health (CMV status not recorded). Some clones in this sample may be carry-over from other donors' samples.

The chain has TRBV7-8 and TRBJ1-3; TRBD1 matches at 7 bases. The germline V gene has CDR1 SGHVS and CDR2 FQNEAQ. Germline trimming cut 7 bases from V and 0 bases from J; bases unmatched to any gene: 3. The CDR3 has 14 residues. The CDR3 here is CASIDRDSGNTIYF. CDR3 in DNA: TGTGCCAGCATCGACAGGGACTCTGGAAACACCATATATTTT.

This clonotype was recorded many times. CDR3 sequence: CASSPGGYDQPQHF. The CDR3 DNA sequence: TGTGCCAGCAGTCCAGGGGGATACGATCAGCCCCAGCATTTT. The chain uses TRBV27 and TRBJ1-5, with 7 bases fitting TRBD1. Germline loops: CDR1 MNHEY, CDR2 SMNVEV (reference sequence). J was trimmed by 5 bases and V by 5 bases; bases with no gene match: 6. The CDR3 is made up of 14 amino acids.

The rearrangement joins TRBV6-2 or TRBV6-3 to TRBJ2-7; weak D call: TRBD1 (6 bases). Trimming removed 2 bases at V and 4 bases at J, with 12 bases between. Germline CDR1 MNHEY, CDR2 SVGEGT. This CDR3 contains 14 residues. The CDR3 DNA reads as TGTGCCAGCAGTTACGTAGGGGGACAATACGAGCAGTACGTC. Amino acids: CASSYVGGQYEQYV.

The chain employs TRBV3-1 and TRBJ2-3; maybe TRBD2 (5 bases). Deletions cut 1 base from V and 10 bases from J, with 18 bases between. The CDR3 has 15 amino acids. CDR1 and CDR2 (germline): LGHDT, YNNKEL (reference sequence). The DNA for the CDR3 is TGTGCCAGCAGCCAAGGGAGACTACCGCATACCGCGCAGTATTTT. Its protein is CASSQGRLPHTAQYF.

The chain is built from TRBV6-5 and TRBJ1-2, with unresolved D. Trimming removed 6 bases from V and 0 bases from J, with 11 bases in between. Looked up from germline, CDR1 is MNHEY and CDR2 is SVGAGI. CDR3 length: 14 amino acids. The CDR3 here is CASRDGHPNYGYTF. In DNA, the CDR3 is TGTGCCAGCAGGGACGGGCACCCTAACTATGGCTACACCTTC.

The V gene is TRBV12-3 or TRBV12-4, the J gene TRBJ2-1; no firm D call. The CDR3 has 9 amino acids. Trimming stripped 8 bases from V and 13 bases from J, with 9 bases between. The CDR3 DNA reads TGTGCCAGCTCCGGGCCTCAGTTCTTC. Its translation is CASSGPQFF.

The chain is built from TRBV29-1 and TRBJ2-5; weak D call: TRBD1 (6 bases). Deletions cut 0 bases from V and 5 bases from J, with 22 bases between. The CDR3 is made up of 17 amino acids. Germline CDR1 and CDR2: SQVTM and ANQGSEA. The CDR3 loop reads CSVEDIEVWGPGETQYF. In DNA, the CDR3 is TGCAGCGTTGAAGATATTGAGGTCTGGGGGCCGGGGGAGACCCAGTACTTC.

This clonotype was seen only a few times. The chain is built from TRBV7-4 and TRBJ1-2; 7 bases map to TRBD1. This CDR3 has 15 residues. Trimming cost V 2 bases and J 5 bases; bases outside gene matches: 8. Germline CDR1 is SGHVT and CDR2 is SQSDAQ. In nucleotides, the CDR3 is TGTGCCAGCAGCTTATCGGGACAGTCCCTTTATGGCTACACCTTC. The encoded protein is CASSLSGQSLYGYTF. Combining the CDR3 with reference TRBV7-4 and TRBJ1-2 gives the whole variable domain GAGVSQSPRYKVAKRGRDVALRCDSISGHVTLYWYRQTLGQGSEVLTYSQSDAQRDKSGRPSGRFSAERPERSVSTLKIQRTEQGDSAVYLCASSLSGQSLYGYTFGSGTRLTVV.

The gene calls are TRBV5-1 and TRBJ1-1; no reliable D call. Germline loops: CDR1 SGHRS, CDR2 YFSETQ. V lost 1 base to trimming and J lost 0 bases, with 10 bases between them. CDR3 size: 15 residues. The chain's CDR3 is CASSLISRMNTEAFF. The CDR3 coding sequence is TGCGCCAGCAGCTTGATTTCCAGGATGAACACTGAAGCTTTCTTT.

The chain joins TRBV9 to TRBJ2-5, with TRBD2 matching 7 bases. Germline CDR1 reads SGDLS; CDR2 reads YYNGEE. The CDR3 has 15 residues. J lost 2 bases, V lost 2 bases, and 6 bases had no gene match. This CDR3 reads CASSVASGLQETQYF. The CDR3 bases are TGTGCCAGCAGCGTGGCTAGCGGACTACAAGAGACCCAGTACTTC.

The rearrangement links TRBV3-1 to TRBJ2-2, with 7 bases fitting TRBD2. The trim removed 4 bases at V and 1 base at J, leaving 6 bases unmatched. This CDR3 is 16 amino acids long. Germline V gives CDR1 LGHDT, CDR2 YNNKEL (reference sequence). The CDR3 DNA reads as TGTGCCAGCAGCCCAGAGGGCGGGGGGAACACCGGGGAGCTGTTTTTT. Translation gives CASSPEGGGNTGELFF.

This clonotype has ten or more counts. The chain is built from TRBV7-9 and TRBJ1-4; TRBD1 aligns across 7 bases. The V and J ends lost 6 bases and 3 bases, in that order; junction bases with no gene match: 4. In germline, CDR1 is SEHNR, CDR2 FQNEAQ (reference sequence). This CDR3 region has 14 residues. For the CDR3, the DNA is TGTGCCAGCAGACTCGGGACAGCTAATGAAAAACTGTTTTTT. Encoded protein: CASRLGTANEKLFF.

This clonotype is large in the sample. The chain employs TRBV7-6 and TRBJ1-2; perhaps TRBD1 as D (5 bases). The CDR3 is 11 residues long. V shed 11 bases and J shed 4 bases, with 11 bases lying between them. From germline, CDR1 is SGHVS and CDR2 FNYEAQ. The CDR3 reads CAVAGAYGYTF. The CDR3, as DNA: TGTGCCGTCGCCGGGGCCTATGGCTACACCTTC.

In this sample, this clonotype turned up a few times. The V call is TRBV11-3, the J call TRBJ2-1; possible D gene TRBD2, 7 bases. V dropped 8 bases and J dropped 4 bases, with 18 bases sitting between them. CDR1 is SGHNT, CDR2 YENEEA, per germline. The CDR3 runs to 15 residues. CDR3 nucleotides: TGTGCCAGCTCGGAGGCGGGGGCCCTTTACAATGAGCAGTTCTTC. This codes for CASSEAGALYNEQFF.

The chain uses TRBV2 and TRBJ2-7, with D perhaps matching TRBD1 or TRBD2 (5 bases each). Trimming took 1 base from V and 0 from J, leaving 19 bases between them. This CDR3 region has 18 residues. Germline V CDR1 and CDR2: SNHLY, FYNNEI. The CDR3 region has the DNA TGTGCCAGCAGTGAAGGGGGCAACGTGGGACGGCACTCCTACGAGCAGTACTTC. Translation gives CASSEGGNVGRHSYEQYF.

CDR3 protein: CASSIDLLPNQPQHF. The CDR3, as DNA: TGTGCCAGTAGTATAGATCTGCTACCGAATCAGCCCCAGCATTTT. The chain links TRBV19 to TRBJ1-5; D gene ambiguous. The germline CDR1 and CDR2 sequences are LNHDA and SQIVND (reference sequence). Trimming pared 0 bases from V and 4 bases from J, leaving 10 bases between. The length of the CDR3 is 15 residues.

This clonotype appeared a few times. V and J are TRBV6-2 or TRBV6-3 and TRBJ1-5; no clear D. With 6 bases removed from V and 6 bases from J, the gap between germline ends came to 12 bases. This CDR3 comprises 13 residues. CDR1 is MNHEY and CDR2 is SVGEGT in the germline V gene. CDR3 sequence reads: CASSYDEGQPQHF. The DNA of the CDR3 is TGTGCCAGCAGCTACGACGAGGGTCAGCCCCAGCATTTT.

Regarding this clonotype: This may be a read error: a much more frequent sequence differs by one nucleotide. The chain recombines TRBV6-8 with TRBJ1-5; a weak D match, TRBD1 (5 bases). The CDR3 spans 15 residues. Between the trimmed V and J ends, which lost 4 bases and 5 bases, there was a span of 15 bases. Germline V gene sequence: CDR1 MNHGY, CDR2 SAAAGT. CDR3 DNA: TGTGCCAGCAGTTGCTCATCGGGGGGGTATCAGCCCCAGCATTTT. This codes for CASSCSSGGYQPQHF.

V gene TRBV9 combines with J gene TRBJ1-2, with 7 nucleotides matching TRBD1. The germline V gene encodes CDR1 SGDLS and CDR2 YYNGEE. J gave up 2 bases and V 0 bases, and 10 bases lay outside the gene matches. This CDR3 contains 17 residues. The chain's CDR3 is CASSVETGTAFNYGYTF. The CDR3 bases are TGTGCCAGCAGCGTAGAGACCGGGACAGCGTTCAACTATGGCTACACCTTC.

This clonotype was seen a handful of times. The chain has TRBV19 and TRBJ1-1; maybe TRBD1 (6 bases). V was pared by 4 bases and J by 1 base, with 10 bases between. The CDR3 has 14 amino acids. In germline, CDR1 is LNHDA, CDR2 SQIVND (reference sequence). The CDR3 region is CASSKDRPNTEAFF. Written as DNA, the CDR3 is TGTGCCAGTAGTAAAGACAGGCCGAACACTGAAGCTTTCTTT.

This chain uses TRBV6-1 with TRBJ2-2, with D possibly TRBD2 on 6 matching bases. The V end was cut by 5 bases, the J end by 1 base, with 14 bases between. Germline V CDR1 and CDR2: MNHNS, SASEGT. The CDR3 consists of 16 residues. This CDR3 is CASSLIWGGNTGELFF. Here the CDR3 DNA reads TGTGCCAGCAGTCTTATCTGGGGAGGGAACACCGGGGAGCTGTTTTTT.

The V gene is TRBV7-6, the J gene TRBJ1-6; D is unclear. Trimming pared 1 base from V and 12 bases from J, leaving 10 bases between. Germline V gene data show CDR1 as SGHVS and CDR2 as FNYEAQ. The CDR3 is 13 residues long. DNA of the CDR3: TGTGCCAGCAGCTTAGACGGACGCGGACCCCTCCACTTT. It yields the protein CASSLDGRGPLHF.